The 21 T cell receptor beta chains below come from one sample, sequenced in a study of blood T cell repertoires in COVID-19. TCRdb keeps only in-frame clones here, not all; method: immunoSEQ multiplex PCR. The sample carries roughly 100,000 clones, around 81% recorded once. The sample consisted of peripheral blood. These receptors came from a man of 80 years or more with COVID-19, enrolled during active disease.

This clone has a single count. The genes are TRBV24-1 and TRBJ1-1; 10 bases are shared with TRBD1. This CDR3 is 15 amino acids long. From germline, CDR1 is KGHDR and CDR2 SFDVKD. Trimming cost V 3 bases and J 5 bases; bases outside gene matches: 5. CDR3 loop: CATSDRQGAETEAFF. The CDR3 bases are TGTGCCACCAGTGATCGACAGGGGGCTGAAACTGAAGCTTTCTTT.

The chain carries TRBV14 and TRBJ2-3; D call uncertain. Trimming left V 4 bases short and J 6 bases short, with 5 bases between. CDR3 length equals 11 residues. Germline V CDR1 and CDR2: SGHDN, FVKESK. For the CDR3, the DNA is TGTGCCAGCAGCCTCATGGATACGCAGTATTTT. It translates to CASSLMDTQYF.

A few counts support this clone. The chain links TRBV5-1 to TRBJ2-2, with 15 bases matching TRBD2. V was clipped by 0 bases and J by 0 bases; unmatched bases: 3. The germline CDR1 and CDR2 sequences are SGHRS and YFSETQ. The CDR3 runs 19 residues. CDR3: CASSLVGTSGRTNTGELFF. In DNA form, the CDR3 reads TGCGCCAGCAGCTTGGTTGGGACTAGCGGGAGGACGAACACCGGGGAGCTGTTTTTT.

In this sample, this clone turned up once. The rearrangement links TRBV2 to TRBJ1-1; D gene unclear. The CDR3 length is 13 residues. Germline CDR1 is SNHLY and CDR2 is FYNNEI. V was trimmed by 10 bases and J by 0 bases, leaving 12 bases between them. CDR3 sequence reads: CATSGGLNTEAFF. As DNA, the CDR3 is TGTGCCACCTCCGGAGGCTTGAACACTGAAGCTTTCTTT.

This chain uses TRBV7-2 with TRBJ2-1, with D possibly TRBD1 on 6 matching bases. Trimming pared 5 bases from V and 5 bases from J, leaving 10 bases between. Germline V CDR1 and CDR2: SGHTA, FQGNSA. CDR3 length: 13 amino acids. CDR3 nucleotide sequence: TGTGCCAGCAGCGAGCACAGGGACAATGAGCAGTTCTTC. This gives the protein CASSEHRDNEQFF.

The CDR3 DNA sequence: TGTGCCACCAGCAGAGGGAGGATAGAAGCTTTCTTT. Residues: CATSRGRIEAFF. The rearrangement joins TRBV15 to TRBJ1-1; D remains unclear. Germline V gene sequence: CDR1 LNHNV, CDR2 YYDKDF (reference sequence). The CDR3 extends over 12 amino acids. Trimming stripped 1 base from V and 8 bases from J, with 8 bases between.

The chain combines TRBV5-1 with TRBJ2-5; TRBD2 matches at 8 bases. This CDR3 is built from 16 residues. CDR1 and CDR2 (germline): SGHRS, YFSETQ. The J segment lost 1 base and the V segment lost 1 base, leaving 6 bases of the junction unmatched. CDR3 coding DNA: TGCGCCAGCAGCTTGTCGGCGGGGGGCCTCCAAGAGACCCAGTACTTC. This codes for CASSLSAGGLQETQYF.

The V gene is TRBV5-1, the J gene TRBJ1-1, with a tentative D call TRBD1 (5 bases). Deletions cut 2 bases from V and 2 bases from J, with 10 bases between. This CDR3 contains 14 residues. The germline V gene has CDR1 SGHRS and CDR2 YFSETQ. The CDR3 region is CASSFFDRNTEAFF. CDR3 DNA: TGCGCCAGCAGCTTCTTTGACAGAAACACTGAAGCTTTCTTT.

V and J are TRBV5-1 and TRBJ1-1; D ambiguous. CDR3 length equals 15 residues. Germline V lookup: CDR1 SGHRS, CDR2 YFSETQ. V gave up 0 bases and J gave up 4 bases, with 13 bases separating them. Here the CDR3 DNA reads TGCGCCAGCAGCTTGGAGGGAGGGCGCGGCACTGAAGCTTTCTTT. Translation gives CASSLEGGRGTEAFF.

The chain couples TRBV5-4 to TRBJ1-4; the D gene is possibly TRBD1 (5 bases). Germline loops: CDR1 SGHNT, CDR2 YYREEE (reference sequence). The CDR3 sequence is 16 residues long. V was trimmed by 4 bases and J by 8 bases, leaving 21 bases between them. The CDR3 spells CASSAGTGGYGEKLFF. The CDR3 bases are TGTGCCAGCAGCGCTGGGACGGGGGGATATGGAGAAAAACTGTTTTTT.

The J gene is TRBJ2-4, the V gene TRBV5-4; 9 nucleotides line up with TRBD1. CDR3 length: 15 residues. J gave up 6 bases and V 1 base, and 5 bases lay outside the gene matches. Germline assignment: CDR1 SGHNT and CDR2 YYREEE (reference sequence). Here the CDR3 reads CASSLPGTGLNIQYF. The CDR3 region has the DNA TGTGCCAGCAGCTTGCCGGGGACAGGGTTAAACATTCAGTACTTC.

V gene TRBV18 combines with J gene TRBJ2-5; 10 nucleotides line up with TRBD1. Germline CDR1 reads KGHSH; CDR2 reads LQKENI. V lost 4 bases to trimming and J lost 3 bases; unmatched junction nucleotides: 11. This CDR3 comprises 17 residues. CDR3 in amino acids: CASSLLTPGTGEETQYF. The CDR3 nucleotides read TGTGCCAGCTCACTCCTAACCCCCGGGACAGGGGAAGAGACCCAGTACTTC. The whole variable domain, remainder taken from reference TRBV18 and TRBJ2-5, is NAGVMQNPRHLVRRRGQEARLRCSPMKGHSHVYWYRQLPEEGLKFMVYLQKENIIDESGMPKERFSAEFPKEGPSILRIQQVVRGDSAAYFCASSLLTPGTGEETQYFGPGTRLLVL.

The V call is TRBV4-2, the J call TRBJ2-2, with D maybe TRBD2 (7 bases). The CDR3 consists of 18 residues. V dropped 0 bases and J dropped 2 bases, with 16 bases sitting between them. Germline V gene data show CDR1 as LGHNA and CDR2 as YNFKEQ. The CDR3 here is CASSQDLGGPSNTGELFF. The CDR3 DNA reads TGTGCCAGCAGCCAAGATCTGGGGGGGCCCTCAAACACCGGGGAGCTGTTTTTT.

The chain links TRBV19 to TRBJ1-6, with TRBD1 matching 7 bases. Per germline, CDR1 LNHDA and CDR2 SQIVND (reference sequence). The junction had 9 bases not matched to a gene; V was cut back by 5 bases and J by 5 bases. CDR3 length: 16 residues. The CDR3 nucleotides are TGTGCCAGTAGTCTACAGGGGAACAGAAATAATTCACCCCTCCACTTT. Translation gives CASSLQGNRNNSPLHF.

The chain combines TRBV5-1 with TRBJ2-7; D gene ambiguous. With 1 base removed from V and 1 base from J, the gap between germline ends came to 6 bases. Germline loops: CDR1 SGHRS, CDR2 YFSETQ. This CDR3 contains 13 residues. Here the CDR3 reads CASSLTDSYEQYF. CDR3 in DNA: TGCGCCAGCAGCTTGACTGATTCCTACGAGCAGTACTTC.

This clone was seen only a few times. V gene TRBV5-1 combines with J gene TRBJ2-2, with D perhaps TRBD1 (6 bases). CDR1 SGHRS and CDR2 YFSETQ come from the germline V gene. Trimming left V 6 bases short and J 5 bases short, with 20 bases between. This CDR3 is 16 amino acids long. The CDR3 DNA is TGCGCCAGCACCCCCCCGACAGGATCAGCGACCGGGGAGCTGTTTTTT. Its translation: CASTPPTGSATGELFF.

A single count supports this clone. The chain uses TRBV11-1 and TRBJ2-7, with 8 bases aligning to TRBD1. The germline gives CDR1 SGHAT, CDR2 FQDESV (reference sequence). There are 14 residues in the CDR3. Losses at the gene ends were 5 bases for V and 7 bases for J; bases not matched to a gene: 10. The CDR3 DNA reads TGTGCCAGCAGCCAAAATCCGGGACAGGCTGAGCAGTACTTC. As protein: CASSQNPGQAEQYF.

This clone appeared once. The chain uses TRBV3-1 (or the pseudogene TRBV3-2) and TRBJ2-3; the match to TRBD2 covers 8 bases. Trimming removed 4 bases from V and 2 bases from J; junction bases left unmatched: 5. The CDR3 totals 15 residues. CDR1 is LGHDT and CDR2 is YNNKEL in the germline V gene (reference sequence). CDR3 in DNA: TGTGCCAGCAGCCTACTAGCGGCCTCCACAGATACGCAGTATTTT. It codes for CASSLLAASTDTQYF.

The chain has TRBV28 and TRBJ2-5, with a tentative D call TRBD1 (5 bases). From germline, CDR1 is MDHEN and CDR2 SYDVKM. This CDR3 contains 14 residues. Between the trimmed V and J ends, which lost 7 bases and 5 bases, there was a span of 17 bases. In nucleotides, the CDR3 is TGTGCCAGCACCGATTTGGGGAAGGGGGAGACCCAGTACTTC. Translation gives CASTDLGKGETQYF.

DNA for the CDR3: TGTGCCAGCAGCAAACCCACAAAAGGACTAGCGGGAGCGAGTACCGGGGAGCTGTTTTTT. Translation gives CASSKPTKGLAGASTGELFF. The V call is TRBV21-1, the J call TRBJ2-2; the table assigns TRBD2, which was not confirmed against the DNA. TRBV21-1 is marked as a pseudogene. This CDR3 has 20 amino acids.

J is TRBJ2-7 and V is TRBV5-1, with D maybe TRBD1 (7 bases). Germline CDR1 is SGHRS and CDR2 is YFSETQ. The CDR3 loop spans 13 amino acids. Trimming took 0 bases from V and 12 from J, leaving 16 bases between them. CDR3 loop: CASSLGRGTVSYF. For the CDR3, the DNA is TGCGCCAGCAGCTTGGGTCGGGGGACAGTATCGTACTTC.